These T cell receptor beta chains were read from a single sample in a study of blood T cell repertoires in COVID-19. TCRdb's copy holds only in-frame clones and misses some; the assay was immunoSEQ multiplex PCR. This sample carries around 73,000 clones, about four fifths of them seen once, and the ten largest clones take 28%. Input material: peripheral blood. Receptor source: a human donor in a cohort sampled during active COVID-19. Both conserved end residues are part of each CDR3. Each record gives: CDR3 length, D gene, V gene, clone size, J gene, CDR3 protein, CDR3 DNA. A D gene is named only where the DNA matches it firmly. Size tells how often a clone was seen (once, few, many) or the class of an expanded clone, and some rows leave it out.

>15|TRBD2|TRBV28|NA|TRBJ2-2
CASSLSGGASGELFF
TGTGCCAGCAGCCTTAGCGGGGGGGCGTCCGGGGAGCTGTTTTTT
>13|NA|TRBV2|NA|TRBJ1-2
CASSLDRNYGYTF
TGTGCCAGCAGCTTGGACAGAAACTATGGCTACACCTTC
>20|NA|TRBV4-2|NA|TRBJ2-6
CASSQDLIVRAFSGANVLTF
TGTGCCAGCAGCCAAGATCTAATCGTCAGGGCGTTCTCTGGGGCCAACGTCCTGACTTTC
>14|NA|TRBV5-8|once|TRBJ2-3
CASSGRGGTDTQYF
TGTGCCAGCAGCGGTAGGGGGGGGACAGATACGCAGTATTTT
>14|NA|TRBV6-1|NA|TRBJ2-7
CASSERSYTYEQYF
TGTGCCAGCAGTGAAAGGAGTTACACCTACGAGCAGTACTTC
>15|NA|TRBV5-1|NA|TRBJ2-3
CASSSEGLRTDTQYF
TGCGCCAGCAGCTCGGAGGGTCTTCGCACAGATACGCAGTATTTT
>14|NA|TRBV2|NA|TRBJ2-1
CASSTGEIYNEQFF
TGTGCCAGCAGCACGGGGGAGATCTACAATGAGCAGTTCTTC
>16|TRBD2|TRBV6-4|NA|TRBJ2-3
CASSATRGGGTDTQYF
TGTGCCAGCAGTGCCACGCGGGGGGGTGGCACAGATACGCAGTATTTT
>15|TRBD2|TRBV7-2|NA|TRBJ2-4
CASSYSGGAKNIQYF
TGTGCCAGCAGCTATAGCGGGGGGGCCAAAAACATTCAGTACTTC
>16|NA|TRBV3-1/TRBV3-2|once|TRBJ2-7
CASSQDSGIFPYEQYF
TGTGCCAGCAGCCAGGACTCGGGGATTTTCCCCTACGAGCAGTACTTC
>16|TRBD2|TRBV5-4|NA|TRBJ2-1
CASSRSGGGLDNEQFF
TGTGCCAGCAGCCGATCGGGGGGGGGCTTGGATAATGAGCAGTTCTTC
>12|NA|TRBV11-2|NA|TRBJ1-1
CASSLGPGVAFF
TGTGCCAGCAGCTTAGGGCCGGGGGTAGCTTTCTTT
>16|TRBD2|TRBV5-1|NA|TRBJ2-1
CASSLTGGDTYNEQFF
TGCGCCAGCAGCTTAACCGGGGGGGATACTTACAATGAGCAGTTCTTC
>14|NA|TRBV18|NA|TRBJ1-1
CASSPGGPNTEAFF
TGTGCCAGCTCACCTGGAGGGCCGAACACTGAAGCTTTCTTT
>15|TRBD1|TRBV10-3|NA|TRBJ1-6
CAISSGQGGNSPLHF
TGTGCCATCAGCTCCGGACAGGGGGGTAATTCACCCCTCCACTTT